This TCR beta chain derives from a study of blood T cell repertoires in COVID-19. Study as a whole: There were acute and convalescent COVID-19 samples, and they came from the United States, Italy and Spain. PBMCs, B-cell-depleted T cells, or T cells were the source of the cDNA or gDNA that made up the material.

Source study methods: Amplification with reference gene primers provided the estimates of nucleated cell counts. Measured with immunoSEQ multiplex PCR; TCRdb has only the in-frame clones, and not every one. For V, J and clone size, that table is used; D and trimming come from the DNA. The sample has about 130,000 clones, around four fifths seen once. Germline CDR1 is SGHRS and CDR2 is YFSETQ. Trimming cost V 1 base and J 2 bases, with 18 bases left between them. The CDR3 totals 17 residues. Sequenced input: peripheral blood. J is TRBJ1-1 and V is TRBV5-1, with no clear D. The sequence came from a man in his sixties with acute or convalescent COVID-19. For the CDR3, the DNA is TGCGCCAGCAGCTTGATAGGAGACGGATCCTACAACACTGAAGCTTTCTTT. Its translation: CASSLIGDGSYNTEAFF.